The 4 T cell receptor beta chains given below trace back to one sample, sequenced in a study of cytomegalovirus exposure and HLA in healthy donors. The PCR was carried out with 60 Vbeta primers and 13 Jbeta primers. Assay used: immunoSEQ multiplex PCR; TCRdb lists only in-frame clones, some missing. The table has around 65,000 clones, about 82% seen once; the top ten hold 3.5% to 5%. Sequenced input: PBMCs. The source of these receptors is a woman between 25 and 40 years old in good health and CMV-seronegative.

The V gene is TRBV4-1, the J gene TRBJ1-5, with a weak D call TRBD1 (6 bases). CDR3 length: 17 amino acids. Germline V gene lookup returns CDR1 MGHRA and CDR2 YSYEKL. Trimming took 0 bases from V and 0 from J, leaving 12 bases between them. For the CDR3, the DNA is TGCGCCAGCAGCCAAGATCAGGGGCCGAATAGCAATCAGCCCCAGCATTTT. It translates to CASSQDQGPNSNQPQHF.

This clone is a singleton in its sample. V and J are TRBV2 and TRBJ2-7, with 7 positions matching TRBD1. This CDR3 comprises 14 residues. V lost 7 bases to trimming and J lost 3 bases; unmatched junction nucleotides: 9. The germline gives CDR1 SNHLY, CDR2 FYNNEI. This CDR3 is CASTTGQGVYEQYF. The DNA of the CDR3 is TGTGCCAGCACCACAGGGCAGGGGGTCTACGAGCAGTACTTC.

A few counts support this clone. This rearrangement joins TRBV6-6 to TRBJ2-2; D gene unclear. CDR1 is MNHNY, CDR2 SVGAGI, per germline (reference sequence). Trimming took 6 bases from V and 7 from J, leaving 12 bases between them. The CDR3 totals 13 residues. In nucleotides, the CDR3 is TGTGCCAGCAGCCCGACTGATGGCGGGGAGCTGTTTTTT. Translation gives CASSPTDGGELFF.

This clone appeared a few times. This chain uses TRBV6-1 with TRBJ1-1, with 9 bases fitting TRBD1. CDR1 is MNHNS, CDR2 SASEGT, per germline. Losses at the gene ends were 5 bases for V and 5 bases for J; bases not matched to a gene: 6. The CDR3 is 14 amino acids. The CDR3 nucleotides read TGTGCCAGCAGTAAAGGGACAGGGTGGACTGAAGCTTTCTTT. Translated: CASSKGTGWTEAFF.